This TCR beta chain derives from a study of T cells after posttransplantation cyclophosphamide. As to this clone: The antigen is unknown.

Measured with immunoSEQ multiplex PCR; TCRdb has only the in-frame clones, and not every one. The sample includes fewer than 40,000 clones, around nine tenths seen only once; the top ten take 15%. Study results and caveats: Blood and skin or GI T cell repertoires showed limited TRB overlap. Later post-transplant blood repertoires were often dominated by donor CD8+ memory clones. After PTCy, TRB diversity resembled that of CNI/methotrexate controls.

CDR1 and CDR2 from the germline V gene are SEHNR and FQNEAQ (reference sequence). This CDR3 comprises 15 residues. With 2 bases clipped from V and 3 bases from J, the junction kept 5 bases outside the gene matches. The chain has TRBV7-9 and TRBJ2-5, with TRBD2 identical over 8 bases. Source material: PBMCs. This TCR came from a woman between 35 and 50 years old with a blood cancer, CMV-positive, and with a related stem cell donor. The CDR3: CASSLRPRGEETQYF. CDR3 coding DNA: TGTGCCAGCAGCTTAAGACCGCGGGGGGAAGAGACCCAGTACTTC.